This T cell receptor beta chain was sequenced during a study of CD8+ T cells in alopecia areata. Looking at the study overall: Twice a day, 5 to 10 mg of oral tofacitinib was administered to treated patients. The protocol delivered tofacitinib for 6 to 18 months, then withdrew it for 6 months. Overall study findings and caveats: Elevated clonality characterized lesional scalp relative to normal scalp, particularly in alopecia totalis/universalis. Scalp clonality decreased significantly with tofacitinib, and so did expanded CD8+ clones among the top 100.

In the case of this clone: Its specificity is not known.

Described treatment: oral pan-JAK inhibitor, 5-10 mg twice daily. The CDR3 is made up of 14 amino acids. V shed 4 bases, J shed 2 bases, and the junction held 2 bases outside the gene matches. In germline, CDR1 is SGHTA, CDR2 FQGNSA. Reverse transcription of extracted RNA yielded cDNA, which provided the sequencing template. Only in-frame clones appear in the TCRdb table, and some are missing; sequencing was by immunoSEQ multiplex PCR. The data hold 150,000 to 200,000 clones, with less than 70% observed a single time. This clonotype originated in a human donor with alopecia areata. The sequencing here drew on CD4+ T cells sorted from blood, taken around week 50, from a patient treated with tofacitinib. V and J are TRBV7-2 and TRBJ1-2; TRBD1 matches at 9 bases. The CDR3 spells CASSSDRGNYGYTF. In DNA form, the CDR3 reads TGTGCCAGCAGCTCCGACAGGGGGAACTATGGCTACACCTTC.